A selection of T cell receptor beta chains follows, all from one sample in a study of blood T cell repertoires in COVID-19. TCRdb's copy holds only in-frame clones and misses some; the assay was immunoSEQ multiplex PCR. This table holds approximately 250,000 clones, approximately 87% found once. The specimen sequenced was peripheral blood. These receptors were obtained from a man aged 55 to 70 who had recovered from COVID-19. The CDR3 runs from the conserved cysteine through the conserved F or W. A D gene is named only where the DNA matches it firmly. Size tells how often a clone was seen (once, few, many) or the class of an expanded clone, and some rows leave it out.

size: NA; V: TRBV6-5; J: TRBJ2-1; D: NA; CDR3: CASQDTYNEQFF; DNA: TGTGCCAGCCAGGACACATACAATGAGCAGTTCTTC
size: NA; V: TRBV7-2; J: TRBJ2-1; D: TRBD2; CDR3: CASSSRGTSGGNEQFF; DNA: TGTGCCAGCAGCTCGCGGGGGACTAGCGGGGGTAATGAGCAGTTCTTC
size: NA; V: TRBV28; J: TRBJ1-2; D: NA; CDR3: CASSLQVPYGYTF; DNA: TGTGCCAGCAGTTTACAGGTACCCTATGGCTACACCTTC
size: NA; V: TRBV4-1; J: TRBJ2-3; D: TRBD2; CDR3: CASTRTSGSILRSTDTQYF; DNA: TGCGCCAGCACCCGAACCAGCGGGAGTATCCTCCGGAGCACAGATACGCAGTATTTT
size: NA; V: TRBV15; J: TRBJ2-7; D: TRBD1; CDR3: CATSTTTGAKYF; DNA: TGTGCCACCAGCACTACGACAGGGGCTAAGTACTTC
size: NA; V: TRBV10-2; J: TRBJ1-5; D: NA; CDR3: CASRDSDNQPQHF; DNA: TGCGCCAGCAGGGACAGTGACAATCAGCCCCAGCATTTT
size: NA; V: TRBV4-2; J: TRBJ1-2; D: NA; CDR3: CASSQERMEGWAYGYTF; DNA: TGTGCCAGCAGCCAAGAACGAATGGAGGGGTGGGCCTATGGCTACACCTTC
size: NA; V: TRBV12-3/TRBV12-4; J: TRBJ2-7; D: NA; CDR3: CASSSPSYEQYF; DNA: TGTGCCAGCAGTTCCCCGTCCTACGAGCAGTACTTC
size: NA; V: TRBV5-1; J: TRBJ2-3; D: TRBD2; CDR3: CASRFVTSGYTDTQYF; DNA: TGCGCCAGCAGGTTTGTGACTAGCGGGTACACAGATACGCAGTATTTT
size: once; V: TRBV2; J: TRBJ2-7; D: NA; CDR3: CASRLVSLDEQYF; DNA: TGTGCCAGCAGGCTAGTTTCTTTAGACGAGCAGTACTTC
size: NA; V: TRBV4-1; J: TRBJ2-3; D: TRBD2; CDR3: CASSNPGTTGDTQYF; DNA: TGCGCCAGCAGCAACCCCGGGACTACGGGAGATACGCAGTATTTT
size: NA; V: TRBV28; J: TRBJ2-5; D: NA; CDR3: CASSLSARETQYF; DNA: TGTGCCAGCAGTTTATCGGCCAGGGAGACCCAGTACTTC
size: NA; V: TRBV5-1; J: TRBJ2-3; D: TRBD1; CDR3: CASSSGQGGTDTQYF; DNA: TGCGCCAGCAGCTCGGGACAGGGTGGAACAGATACGCAGTATTTT
size: once; V: TRBV18; J: TRBJ2-1; D: NA; CDR3: CASSPQGMNEQFF; DNA: TGTGCCAGCTCACCACAGGGGATGAATGAGCAGTTCTTC
size: NA; V: TRBV6-5; J: TRBJ1-3; D: NA; CDR3: CASSPTGNTIYF; DNA: TGTGCCAGCAGTCCCACTGGAAACACCATATATTTT
size: NA; V: TRBV4-1; J: TRBJ2-1; D: TRBD1; CDR3: CASSHRLGQGAKSSYNEQFF; DNA: TGCGCCAGTTCCCACCGACTCGGACAGGGGGCGAAGAGTTCCTACAATGAGCAGTTCTTC
size: NA; V: TRBV30; J: TRBJ1-2; D: TRBD1; CDR3: CASTGTGGYGYTF; DNA: TGTGCCTCCACCGGGACAGGGGGTTATGGCTACACCTTC
size: NA; V: TRBV2; J: TRBJ2-4; D: NA; CDR3: CASRETPGYIQYF; DNA: TGTGCCAGCAGAGAGACTCCTGGGTACATTCAGTACTTC
size: NA; V: TRBV4-1; J: TRBJ2-3; D: NA; CDR3: CASRAFSADTQYF; DNA: TGCGCCAGCCGAGCGTTCTCAGCAGATACGCAGTATTTT
size: NA; V: TRBV29-1; J: TRBJ1-2; D: TRBD1; CDR3: CSVEEQLGGQGVHYGYTF; DNA: TGCAGCGTTGAAGAACAACTGGGGGGACAGGGTGTTCACTATGGCTACACCTTC
size: NA; V: TRBV2; J: TRBJ1-1; D: NA; CDR3: CASLPDFFAEAFF; DNA: TGTGCCAGCCTTCCAGATTTCTTCGCTGAAGCTTTCTTT
size: NA; V: TRBV19; J: TRBJ2-1; D: NA; CDR3: CASSIEGERANEQFF; DNA: TGTGCCAGTAGTATAGAAGGGGAACGAGCAAATGAGCAGTTCTTC
size: once; V: TRBV7-6; J: TRBJ2-5; D: NA; CDR3: CASRGGETQYF; DNA: TGTGCCAGCAGAGGAGGGGAGACCCAGTACTTC
size: once; V: TRBV2; J: TRBJ2-7; D: TRBD1; CDR3: CASRTGQGASYEQYF; DNA: TGTGCCAGCAGAACGGGACAGGGGGCTTCCTACGAGCAGTACTTC
size: many; V: TRBV2; J: TRBJ1-5; D: NA; CDR3: CASRWGQNNQPQHF; DNA: TGTGCCAGCAGATGGGGACAAAACAATCAGCCCCAGCATTTT
size: NA; V: TRBV14; J: TRBJ2-7; D: TRBD1; CDR3: CASSQTGGRYEQYF; DNA: TGTGCCAGCAGCCAGACAGGGGGCAGGTACGAGCAGTACTTC
size: NA; V: TRBV2; J: TRBJ2-2; D: NA; CDR3: CASTRQSNTGELFF; DNA: TGTGCCAGCACTAGACAGTCGAACACCGGGGAGCTGTTTTTT
size: NA; V: TRBV6-5; J: TRBJ2-7; D: NA; CDR3: CASQASLAYEQYF; DNA: TGTGCCAGCCAGGCCAGCCTGGCCTACGAGCAGTACTTC
size: NA; V: TRBV7-9; J: TRBJ2-4; D: TRBD1; CDR3: CASSLFGQGSYDKNIQYF; DNA: TGTGCCAGCAGCTTATTCGGACAGGGGTCATACGACAAAAACATTCAGTACTTC
size: NA; V: TRBV7-9; J: TRBJ1-1; D: NA; CDR3: CASSPAGGRRSTEAFF; DNA: TGTGCCAGCAGTCCCGCCGGGGGGCGGCGAAGTACTGAAGCTTTCTTT